The source of this TCR beta chain is a study of early T cells in non-severe SARS-CoV-2 infection. As part of library construction, unique molecular identifiers were attached to individual cDNA molecules. TCRdb re-called the 5' RACE reads through MiXCR, storing one row per CDR3 protein. In the table there are 45,000 to 60,000 distinct CDR3 sequences, about 10% of which are singletons. Per the germline V gene, CDR1 is MNHEY and CDR2 is SVGAGI. CDR3 length equals 14 residues. The V end lost 0 bases, the J end lost 3 bases, and 9 bases lay between the germline ends. The receptor's source is an adult who was a healthcare worker with PCR-confirmed SARS-CoV-2 infection or an uninfected control (not recorded which). Sequencing was done on a sample of whole blood. V and J are TRBV6-5 and TRBJ2-7, with D unclear. The CDR3 DNA sequence: TGTGCCAGCAGTTACTCGATCGGGTACTACGAGCAGTACTTC. This encodes CASSYSIGYYEQYF.